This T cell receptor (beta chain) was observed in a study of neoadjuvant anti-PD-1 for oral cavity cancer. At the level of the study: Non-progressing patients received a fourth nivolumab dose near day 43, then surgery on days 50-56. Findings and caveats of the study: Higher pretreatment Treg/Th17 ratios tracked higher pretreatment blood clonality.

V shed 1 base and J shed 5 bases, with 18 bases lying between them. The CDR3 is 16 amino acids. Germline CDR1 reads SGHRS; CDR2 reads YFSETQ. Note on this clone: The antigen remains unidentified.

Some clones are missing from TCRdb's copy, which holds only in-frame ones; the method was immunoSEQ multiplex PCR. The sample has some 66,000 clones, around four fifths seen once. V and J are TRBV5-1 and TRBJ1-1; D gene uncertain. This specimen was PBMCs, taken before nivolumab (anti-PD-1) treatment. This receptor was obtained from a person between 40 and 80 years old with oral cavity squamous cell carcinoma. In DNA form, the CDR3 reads TGCGCCAGCAGCTTGTTTGGTTCGGGAGGAGGGACTGAAGCTTTCTTT. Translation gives CASSLFGSGGGTEAFF.